The T cell receptor beta chain described here comes from a study of blood T cell repertoires in COVID-19. Study overall: Researchers got acute and convalescent COVID-19 samples from the United States, Italy and Spain. PBMCs, B-cell-depleted T cells, or T cells were the source of the cDNA or gDNA that made up the material.

Germline CDR1 SGHRS, CDR2 YFSETQ. V lost 0 bases and J 4 bases, leaving 10 bases between the germline ends. The CDR3 is 15 residues long. Per the original methods: Reference gene primer amplification yielded estimated nucleated cell counts. Only in-frame clones appear in the TCRdb table, and some are missing; sequencing was by immunoSEQ multiplex PCR. V, J and clone size are taken as reported in that table, and D and trimming were inferred from the DNA itself. The sample gives over 150,000 clones, just over 90% of which show up once; approximately 2.2% is in the top ten. Sequencing was done on a sample of peripheral blood. V gene TRBV5-1 combines with J gene TRBJ2-2, with D tentatively TRBD2 (6 bases). This sequence originates from a man in his late teens or twenties with acute or convalescent COVID-19. The CDR3 here is CASSLAGDSTGELFF. The DNA of the CDR3 is TGCGCCAGCAGCTTGGCGGGGGATAGCACCGGGGAGCTGTTTTTT. The variable domain in full, with the rest retrieved from reference TRBV5-1 and TRBJ2-2, is KAGVTQTPRYLIKTRGQQVTLSCSPISGHRSVSWYQQTPGQGLQFLFEYFSETQRNKGNFPGRFSGRQFSNSRSEMNVSTLELGDSALYLCASSLAGDSTGELFFGEGSRLTVL.